The 4 T cell receptor beta chains listed next were all sequenced from one sample in a study of identical twins. TCRdb independently ran MiXCR on the 5' RACE reads; one entry per CDR3 protein. The repertoire holds 550,000 to 800,000 distinct CDR3 sequences, with just over 7% as singletons. The data were also submitted as part of a second study, on yellow fever vaccine responses in identical twins.

The sample taken for sequencing was PBMCs. The source is a young woman in good health.

Worth noting for this clonotype: Being one base from a much bigger clone, this may be a read error. V and J are TRBV5-1 and TRBJ1-1; D gene ambiguous. The CDR3 extends over 13 amino acids. The V gene's germline CDR1 is SGHRS and CDR2 YFSETQ. The CDR3 is CASGHNRNTEALF. In DNA form, the CDR3 reads TGCGCCAGCGGCCACAACCGAAACACTGAAGCTCTCTTT.

This clonotype was seen a handful of times. J is TRBJ2-5 and V is TRBV24-1; D unresolved. The germline V gene encodes CDR1 KGHDR and CDR2 SFDVKD. Trimming removed 4 bases at V and 3 bases at J, with 17 bases between. CDR3 size: 16 residues. CDR3 sequence reads: CATSDIGPYLEETQYF. Written as DNA, the CDR3 is TGTGCCACCAGTGACATAGGACCCTATCTAGAAGAGACCCAGTACTTC.

The genes are TRBV7-8 and TRBJ2-7; 7 bases are a match to TRBD2. This CDR3 has 14 amino acids. Trimming at V came to 7 bases and at J to 7 bases, leaving 13 bases not matched to a gene. Germline V gene lookup returns CDR1 SGHVS and CDR2 FQNEAQ. CDR3 sequence (DNA): TGTGCCAGCACCGCTGGCGGGAGTTTTAGGGAGCAGTACTTC. It codes for CASTAGGSFREQYF.

Many counts were recorded for this clonotype. The chain uses TRBV29-1 and TRBJ2-3; unclear D gene. The CDR3 is 14 amino acids. V was trimmed by 0 bases and J by 2 bases, leaving 9 bases between them. The germline V gene has CDR1 SQVTM and CDR2 ANQGSEA. The CDR3 coding sequence is TGCAGCGTTGAAGAAGGTCAATACACAGATACGCAGTATTTT. It yields the protein CSVEEGQYTDTQYF.